The 28 T cell receptor beta chains below all came from one sample that was sequenced in a study of blood T cell repertoires in COVID-19. The method was immunoSEQ multiplex PCR; TCRdb's version includes in-frame clones alone and lacks a portion of them. The sample has over 60,000 clones, roughly 80% seen once. Sequencing was performed on peripheral blood. The source is a man aged 50 to 60 with COVID-19, enrolled during active disease.

J is TRBJ1-1 and V is TRBV9; maybe TRBD1 (6 bases). V was pared by 0 bases and J by 1 base, with 16 bases between. The length of the CDR3 is 17 residues. The germline V gene encodes CDR1 SGDLS and CDR2 YYNGEE. CDR3: CASSVGIQGTGNTEAFF. The CDR3 region has the DNA TGTGCCAGCAGCGTAGGGATTCAGGGGACGGGGAACACTGAAGCTTTCTTT.

In DNA form, the CDR3 reads TGCGCCAGCAGCCAAGATGCCAGGGCTGGAAACAATGAGCAGTTCTTC. Encoded protein: CASSQDARAGNNEQFF. This sequence joins TRBV4-1 and TRBJ2-1; D possibly corresponds to TRBD1 (5 bases). Germline V lookup: CDR1 MGHRA, CDR2 YSYEKL. Trimming removed 0 bases at V and 5 bases at J, with 14 bases between. This CDR3 is 16 amino acids long.

This chain links TRBV20-1 with TRBJ1-1, with D possibly TRBD1 on 5 matching bases. V shed 3 bases and J shed 11 bases, with 16 bases lying between them. The length of the CDR3 is 12 residues. CDR1 DFQATT and CDR2 SNEGSKA come from the germline V gene (reference sequence). The CDR3 DNA sequence: TGCAGTGCTAGTCCCGGGGGTAACACCGCTTTCTTT. It encodes CSASPGGNTAFF.

The V call is TRBV19, the J call TRBJ2-7; TRBD1 matches 10 bases. The CDR3 covers 15 residues. Trimming at V came to 6 bases and at J to 4 bases, leaving 9 bases not matched to a gene. Germline CDR1 is LNHDA and CDR2 is SQIVND (reference sequence). CDR3 nucleotide sequence: TGTGCCAGTAGCCCCACGGGACAGGGGAGATACGAGCAGTACTTC. It encodes CASSPTGQGRYEQYF. The full variable domain, completed using reference TRBV19 and TRBJ2-7, is DGGITQSPKYLFRKEGQNVTLSCEQNLNHDAMYWYRQDPGQGLRLIYYSQIVNDFQKGDIAEGYSVSREKKESFPLTVTSAQKNPTAFYLCASSPTGQGRYEQYFGPGTRLTVT.

This rearrangement joins TRBV19 to TRBJ2-7, with D maybe TRBD2 (5 bases). CDR1 and CDR2 from the germline V gene are LNHDA and SQIVND (reference sequence). Trimming removed 3 bases at V and 2 bases at J, with 14 bases between. The CDR3 covers 15 residues. CDR3 sequence reads: CASSIARVGTYEQYF. The CDR3 DNA is TGTGCCAGTAGTATTGCGAGGGTTGGAACCTACGAGCAGTACTTC. The full variable domain, in which reference TRBV19 and TRBJ2-7 provide the parts outside the CDR3, is DGGITQSPKYLFRKEGQNVTLSCEQNLNHDAMYWYRQDPGQGLRLIYYSQIVNDFQKGDIAEGYSVSREKKESFPLTVTSAQKNPTAFYLCASSIARVGTYEQYFGPGTRLTVT.

The chain combines TRBV5-1 with TRBJ1-5; 10 bases map to TRBD1. Unmatched junction bases numbered 4, after V lost 5 bases and J lost 5 bases. The CDR3 is 14 amino acids. Germline V gene lookup returns CDR1 SGHRS and CDR2 YFSETQ. For the CDR3, the DNA is TGCGCCAGCAGTATAGGGACAGGGGATCAGCCCCAGCATTTT. This encodes CASSIGTGDQPQHF.

The chain carries TRBV2 and TRBJ2-1; 9 nucleotides match TRBD1. The germline V gene encodes CDR1 SNHLY and CDR2 FYNNEI. J gave up 6 bases and V 4 bases, and 4 bases lay outside the gene matches. This CDR3 spans 14 amino acids. In DNA, the CDR3 is TGTGCCAGCAGTGCCCGGGACAGGGTCAATGAGCAGTTCTTC. Translation gives CASSARDRVNEQFF. The variable domain in full, completed from reference TRBV2 and TRBJ2-1, reads EPEVTQTPSHQVTQMGQEVILRCVPISNHLYFYWYRQILGQKVEFLVSFYNNEISEKSEIFDDQFSVERPDGSNFTLKIRSTKLEDSAMYFCASSARDRVNEQFFGPGTRLTVL.

The chain carries TRBV10-3 and TRBJ2-7, with 7 bases fitting TRBD1. The CDR3 has 16 residues. V shed 5 bases, J shed 6 bases, and the junction held 16 bases outside the gene matches. The germline V gene encodes CDR1 ENHRY and CDR2 SYGVKD. The CDR3 sequence is CAISPAGGQGVTEQYF. CDR3 DNA sequence: TGTGCCATCAGTCCTGCTGGCGGCCAGGGGGTTACCGAGCAGTACTTC.

The rearrangement joins TRBV28 to TRBJ1-1; TRBD1 might be the D (5 bases). V dropped 5 bases and J dropped 6 bases, with 13 bases sitting between them. Germline assignment: CDR1 MDHEN and CDR2 SYDVKM. The CDR3 totals 13 residues. The CDR3 DNA reads TGTGCCAGCAGTACCCTTCGGGGGGCTGAAGCTTTCTTT. Translation gives CASSTLRGAEAFF. The full variable domain, with the rest looked up from reference TRBV28 and TRBJ1-1, is DVKVTQSSRYLVKRTGEKVFLECVQDMDHENMFWYRQDPGLGLRLIYFSYDVKMKEKGDIPEGYSVSREKKERFSLILESASTNQTSMYLCASSTLRGAEAFFGQGTRLTVV.

The chain uses TRBV9 and TRBJ2-2, with 7 bases lining up with TRBD2. Germline-derived CDR1 and CDR2 are SGDLS and YYNGEE. The CDR3 length is 13 residues. Unmatched junction bases numbered 3, after V lost 4 bases and J lost 6 bases. Here the CDR3 DNA reads TGTGCCAGCAGCCGCGGACTAGCCGGGGAGCTGTTTTTT. It translates to CASSRGLAGELFF.

This chain uses TRBV25-1 with TRBJ1-5, with 10 nucleotides matching TRBD1. The CDR3 runs to 14 residues. V lost 3 bases, J lost 6 bases, and 2 bases stayed unmatched. Germline V lookup: CDR1 MGHDK, CDR2 SYGVNS. CDR3 nucleotides: TGTGCCAGCAGTGATGGGACAGGGGTTCAGCCCCAGCATTTT. Residues: CASSDGTGVQPQHF.

In its sample, this clone was seen a few times. The V call is TRBV28, the J call TRBJ2-7; D perhaps matches TRBD1 (6 bases). Per the germline V gene, CDR1 is MDHEN and CDR2 is SYDVKM. V shed 5 bases and J shed 3 bases, with 14 bases lying between them. The CDR3 totals 14 residues. The CDR3 reads CASSNSGQFYEQYF. DNA of the CDR3: TGTGCCAGCAGTAATTCGGGACAATTCTACGAGCAGTACTTC.

The chain's CDR3 is CATRSTYEQYF. The CDR3 nucleotides read TGTGCCACCAGGTCTACCTACGAGCAGTACTTC. V gene TRBV28 combines with J gene TRBJ2-7; D gene uncertain. This CDR3 region has 11 residues. Trimming removed 10 bases at V and 2 bases at J, with 9 bases between. Germline-derived CDR1 and CDR2 are MDHEN and SYDVKM.

The rearrangement uses TRBV7-2 and TRBJ1-2; 7 bases match TRBD1. V lost 5 bases, J lost 8 bases, and 14 bases stayed unmatched. The CDR3 spans 15 residues. CDR1 is SGHTA, CDR2 FQGNSA, per germline. This chain's CDR3 is CASSPMGQRTLGYTF. The CDR3 coding sequence is TGTGCCAGCAGCCCGATGGGACAGAGGACTCTCGGCTACACCTTC.

This rearrangement joins TRBV4-1 to TRBJ1-1; 7 bases are a match to TRBD1. The CDR3 is 15 amino acids. Losses at the gene ends were 1 base for V and 1 base for J; bases not matched to a gene: 3. CDR1 and CDR2 (germline): MGHRA, YSYEKL. CDR3 coding DNA: TGCGCCAGCAGCCAAGTAGGGGGCGCGAACACTGAAGCTTTCTTT. This translates into CASSQVGGANTEAFF.

V and J are TRBV30 and TRBJ1-1; D remains ambiguous. CDR3 size: 15 residues. V gave up 0 bases and J gave up 0 bases, with 11 bases separating them. In germline, CDR1 is GTSNPN, CDR2 SVGIG (reference sequence). CDR3 nucleotides: TGTGCCTGGAGTGTACTTGACACCTTGAACACTGAAGCTTTCTTT. It specifies CAWSVLDTLNTEAFF.

Only a few counts were recorded for this clone. V usage is TRBV11-2 and J usage is TRBJ2-1, with 10 bases aligning to TRBD2. V lost 4 bases to trimming and J lost 6 bases; unmatched junction nucleotides: 6. The germline CDR1 and CDR2 sequences are SGHAT and FQNNGV. The CDR3 is made up of 15 amino acids. CDR3 in DNA: TGTGCCAGCAGCTCTTTAGCGGGAGGCTTCAATGAGCAGTTCTTC. Encoded protein: CASSSLAGGFNEQFF.

This clone has only a few counts. The J gene is TRBJ2-7, the V gene TRBV7-9; TRBD1 is a possible D gene (5 bases). V was cut by 8 bases and J by 5 bases, with 16 bases left in between. CDR3 size: 13 residues. The germline CDR1 and CDR2 sequences are SEHNR and FQNEAQ (reference sequence). DNA of the CDR3: TGTGCCAGCGACTCAGGGCTCCGGAACGAGCAGTACTTC. Translated, it gives CASDSGLRNEQYF.

V gene TRBV11-2 combines with J gene TRBJ2-7, with 8 bases lining up with TRBD1. This CDR3 is 14 amino acids long. Losses at the gene ends were 3 bases for V and 4 bases for J; bases not matched to a gene: 5. The V gene's germline CDR1 is SGHAT and CDR2 FQNNGV. CDR3 protein: CASSLAGGRYEQYF. For the CDR3, the DNA is TGTGCCAGCAGCTTGGCAGGGGGCCGGTACGAGCAGTACTTC.

J is TRBJ1-1 and V is TRBV5-1; 8 nucleotides align to TRBD1. V lost 3 bases to trimming and J lost 6 bases; unmatched junction nucleotides: 4. This CDR3 region has 13 residues. In germline, CDR1 is SGHRS, CDR2 YFSETQ. CDR3 coding DNA: TGCGCCAGCAGCTCAAGGACAGGGCCTGAAGCTTTCTTT. Protein product: CASSSRTGPEAFF.

The chain combines TRBV30 with TRBJ1-1, with D possibly TRBD1 on 6 matching bases. V gave up 0 bases and J gave up 6 bases, with 17 bases separating them. The germline gives CDR1 GTSNPN, CDR2 SVGIG (reference sequence). The CDR3 has 15 residues. The CDR3: CAWSVRRGAAAEAFF. The CDR3 DNA follows: TGTGCCTGGAGTGTACGTCGGGGGGCGGCGGCTGAAGCTTTCTTT. Looking up the rest from reference TRBV30 and TRBJ1-1 gives the full variable domain: SQTIHQWPATLVQPVGSPLSLECTVEGTSNPNLYWYRQAAGRGLQLLFYSVGIGQISSEVPQNLSASRPQDRQFILSSKKLLLSDSGFYLCAWSVRRGAAAEAFFGQGTRLTVV.

The V and J genes are TRBV2 and TRBJ1-1; 9 bases map to TRBD1. Germline V gene sequence: CDR1 SNHLY, CDR2 FYNNEI. V lost 6 bases, J lost 6 bases, and 5 bases stayed unmatched. CDR3 length: 13 amino acids. CDR3 coding DNA: TGTGCCAGCAGCGGGACAGGGTACGCTGAAGCTTTCTTT. This translates into CASSGTGYAEAFF.

The chain is built from TRBV5-1 and TRBJ2-1; 9 bases map to TRBD2. This CDR3 is 13 amino acids long. Germline V gene lookup returns CDR1 SGHRS and CDR2 YFSETQ. Losses at the gene ends were 5 bases for V and 14 bases for J; bases not matched to a gene: 11. This CDR3 is CASRTIGSGRKFF. The CDR3, as DNA: TGCGCCAGCAGAACCATCGGTAGCGGGAGAAAGTTCTTC.

The rearrangement links TRBV18 to TRBJ1-5, with D possibly being TRBD1 (6 bases). With 5 bases removed from V and 0 bases from J, the gap between germline ends came to 14 bases. There are 16 residues in the CDR3. The germline CDR1 and CDR2 sequences are KGHSH and LQKENI. The CDR3 loop reads CASSSGTSTSNQPQHF. The CDR3 coding sequence is TGTGCCAGCTCATCCGGGACATCCACTAGCAATCAGCCCCAGCATTTT.

The table lists this clone with a few counts. The chain carries TRBV27 and TRBJ1-5; 8 positions agree with TRBD1. The CDR3 has 14 amino acids. Trimming took 6 bases from V and 10 from J; bases not matched to a gene: 11. In germline, CDR1 is MNHEY, CDR2 SMNVEV (reference sequence). The CDR3 loop is CASSTTGQGIPQHF. CDR3 coding DNA: TGTGCCAGCAGCACCACCGGACAGGGAATACCCCAGCATTTT.

This chain joins TRBV28 and TRBJ1-3, with D maybe TRBD1 (5 bases). The CDR3 spans 14 residues. Deletions cut 3 bases from V and 3 bases from J, with 9 bases between. Germline V lookup: CDR1 MDHEN, CDR2 SYDVKM. CDR3: CASSFRGGGNTIYF. The CDR3 bases are TGTGCCAGCAGTTTCCGGGGGGGTGGAAACACCATATATTTT.

The chain combines TRBV29-1 with TRBJ2-7; TRBD2 might be the D (6 bases). The V end lost 4 bases, the J end lost 3 bases, and 13 bases lay between the germline ends. Germline CDR1 SQVTM, CDR2 ANQGSEA. This CDR3 has 13 residues. The CDR3 DNA is TGCAGCGTTGTGGGACTGGGGCGCTACGAGCAGTACTTC. It encodes CSVVGLGRYEQYF.

V usage is TRBV30 and J usage is TRBJ1-1, with a tentative D call TRBD1 (6 bases). Germline assignment: CDR1 GTSNPN and CDR2 SVGIG (reference sequence). This CDR3 comprises 12 residues. Deletions cut 0 bases from V and 14 bases from J, with 16 bases between. CDR3 nucleotide sequence: TGTGCCTGGAGTGTACTGGGACACCGAAGCTTCTTT. It translates to CAWSVLGHRSFF.